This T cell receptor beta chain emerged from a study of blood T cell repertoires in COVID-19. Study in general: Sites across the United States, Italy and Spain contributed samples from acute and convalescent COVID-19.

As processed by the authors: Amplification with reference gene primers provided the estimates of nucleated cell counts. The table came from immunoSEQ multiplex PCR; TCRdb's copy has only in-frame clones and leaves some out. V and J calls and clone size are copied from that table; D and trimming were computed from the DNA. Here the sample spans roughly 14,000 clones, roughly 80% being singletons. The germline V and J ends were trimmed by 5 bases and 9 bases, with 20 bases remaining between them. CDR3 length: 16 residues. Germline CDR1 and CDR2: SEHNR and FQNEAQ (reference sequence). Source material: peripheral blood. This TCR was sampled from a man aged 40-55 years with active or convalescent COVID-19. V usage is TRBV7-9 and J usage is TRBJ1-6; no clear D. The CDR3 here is CASSGLDPRRGSPLHF. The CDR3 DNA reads TGTGCCAGCAGCGGACTAGACCCCCGGAGAGGTTCACCCCTCCACTTT.